These 30 T cell receptor beta chains originate from one sample sequenced in a study of shared clonotypes between healthy human individuals (dated by TCRdb to between 2020 and 2021). The method was the immunoSEQ multiplex PCR assay. What TCRdb holds here is the immuneACCESS table cut down to in-frame rearrangements. Part of the clones is not present; checked against another copy, under half of the missing clones reflect an unresolved V gene, and the others are unexplained. This sample holds 550,000 to 700,000 clones; around four fifths were observed only once. The ten largest clonotypes hold 1.5% to 2% of the sample. The sequenced sample consisted of memory CD4+ T cells sorted from blood. This specimen's cell subset or site label, interpreted: CD45RA-negative fraction. The receptor set was obtained from a woman in her thirties in good health.

The chain uses TRBV25-1 and TRBJ1-4; 8 bases fit TRBD1. The CDR3 has 14 residues. Trimming at V came to 3 bases and at J to 12 bases, leaving 9 bases not matched to a gene. Germline V CDR1 and CDR2: MGHDK, SYGVNS. CDR3 sequence (DNA): TGTGCCAGCAGTGAGGACAGGGCGCCTGGGGAACTGTTTTTT. This encodes CASSEDRAPGELFF.

The J gene is TRBJ2-3, the V gene TRBV7-7, with D possibly TRBD2 on 5 matching bases. Germline V gives CDR1 SSHAT, CDR2 FNYEAQ (reference sequence). V was trimmed by 6 bases and J by 2 bases, leaving 12 bases between them. The CDR3 is 14 amino acids. CDR3 amino acids: CASSPGVTTDTQYF. The DNA of the CDR3 is TGTGCCAGCAGTCCCGGGGTGACCACAGATACGCAGTATTTT. Looking up the rest from reference TRBV7-7 and TRBJ2-3 gives the full variable domain: GAGVSQSPRYKVTKRGQDVTLRCDPISSHATLYWYQQALGQGPEFLTYFNYEAQPDKSGLPSDRFSAERPEGSISTLTIQRTEQRDSAMYRCASSPGVTTDTQYFGPGTRLTVL.

This clone was picked up many times. This rearrangement joins TRBV19 to TRBJ2-1; 7 bases are shared with TRBD2. Germline trimming cut 6 bases from V and 7 bases from J; bases unmatched to any gene: 9. The CDR3 covers 14 residues. The germline CDR1 and CDR2 sequences are LNHDA and SQIVND (reference sequence). The CDR3 DNA follows: TGTGCCAGTAGCCTTCTAGCGGTAGGGAATGAGCAGTTCTTC. Protein: CASSLLAVGNEQFF.

This chain connects TRBV5-1 to TRBJ2-1; 9 bases are a match to TRBD2. Germline assignment: CDR1 SGHRS and CDR2 YFSETQ. The CDR3 contains 15 residues. V lost 4 bases, J lost 2 bases, and 4 bases stayed unmatched. The CDR3 DNA reads as TGCGCCAGCAGCGGTAGCGGGAGAACCTACAATGAGCAGTTCTTC. This gives the protein CASSGSGRTYNEQFF.

The chain has TRBV28 and TRBJ1-5; D possibly corresponds to TRBD1 (5 bases). The CDR3 contains 18 residues. Germline lookup yields CDR1 MDHEN and CDR2 SYDVKM. The V end was cut by 4 bases, the J end by 4 bases, with 23 bases between. The CDR3 reads CASSSRDRTFRGNQPQHF. The CDR3 DNA sequence: TGTGCCAGCAGTTCCCGGGACCGGACCTTCCGAGGGAATCAGCCCCAGCATTTT. The variable domain in full, with the rest retrieved from reference TRBV28 and TRBJ1-5, is DVKVTQSSRYLVKRTGEKVFLECVQDMDHENMFWYRQDPGLGLRLIYFSYDVKMKEKGDIPEGYSVSREKKERFSLILESASTNQTSMYLCASSSRDRTFRGNQPQHFGDGTRLSIL.

This chain links TRBV4-1 with TRBJ2-7; the D gene could be TRBD1 or TRBD2 (5 bases each). Trimming left V 0 bases short and J 3 bases short, with 18 bases between. Germline V lookup: CDR1 MGHRA, CDR2 YSYEKL. The CDR3 runs 17 residues. The CDR3 coding sequence is TGCGCCAGCAGCCAAGATTTAGGGGCCGGACTGTACTACGAGCAGTACTTC. Translation gives CASSQDLGAGLYYEQYF.

This clone was observed a few times. This chain links TRBV7-2 with TRBJ2-7; 15 nucleotides agree with TRBD2. The germline CDR1 and CDR2 sequences are SGHTA and FQGNSA. The CDR3 is 17 residues long. With V trimmed by 1 base and J by 6 bases, 7 bases remained unmatched. The CDR3 region has the DNA TGTGCCAGCAGCTTAGTTGGGGGACTAGCGGGAGGTGGCGAGCAGTACTTC. Its protein product is CASSLVGGLAGGGEQYF.

V usage is TRBV11-2 and J usage is TRBJ2-5; TRBD1 matches 8 bases. The trim removed 5 bases at V and 4 bases at J, leaving 9 bases unmatched. The CDR3 loop spans 15 amino acids. The germline gives CDR1 SGHAT, CDR2 FQNNGV. The CDR3 reads CASSPAGGTGETQYF. The CDR3 nucleotides are TGTGCCAGCAGCCCTGCAGGGGGCACTGGAGAGACCCAGTACTTC.

A single count supports this clone. This chain links TRBV2 with TRBJ1-4, with D possibly TRBD1 on 5 matching bases. Trimming shortened V by 7 bases and J by 1 base, and 10 bases separated the two germline ends. CDR3 size: 14 residues. The germline V gene has CDR1 SNHLY and CDR2 FYNNEI. The CDR3: CASNSGRTNEKLFF. The CDR3 DNA is TGTGCCAGCAACTCGGGGCGAACTAATGAAAAACTGTTTTTT.

V is TRBV5-1 and J is TRBJ1-1; no reliable D call. The V gene's germline CDR1 is SGHRS and CDR2 YFSETQ. The CDR3 totals 13 residues. Deletions cut 1 base from V and 1 base from J, with 5 bases between. The CDR3 here is CASSLLQNTEAFF. The DNA of the CDR3 is TGCGCCAGCAGCTTGCTACAGAACACTGAAGCTTTCTTT.

Only one count was recorded for this clone. The CDR3 is CASSGGLAGLNEQFF. CDR3 nucleotides: TGTGCCAGCAGCGGGGGACTAGCGGGACTCAATGAGCAGTTCTTC. The genes are TRBV5-4 and TRBJ2-1; 13 bases match TRBD2. The CDR3 sequence is 15 residues long. The V gene end was trimmed by 4 bases and the J gene end by 6 bases; junction bases not matched to a gene: 4. The germline CDR1 and CDR2 sequences are SGHNT and YYREEE (reference sequence). The full variable domain, in which reference TRBV5-4 and TRBJ2-1 provide the parts outside the CDR3, is ETGVTQSPTHLIKTRGQQVTLRCSSQSGHNTVSWYQQALGQGPQFIFQYYREEENGRGNFPPRFSGLQFPNYSSELNVNALELDDSALYLCASSGGLAGLNEQFFGPGTRLTVL.

The CDR3 sequence is CASRAKGPGELFF. DNA of the CDR3: TGTGCCAGCAGGGCGAAGGGGCCCGGGGAGCTGTTTTTT. The chain links TRBV5-5 to TRBJ2-2, with D possibly being TRBD1 (5 bases). The CDR3 loop spans 13 amino acids. The V end lost 5 bases, the J end lost 6 bases, and 11 bases lay between the germline ends. Germline V CDR1 and CDR2: SGHKS, YYEKEE (reference sequence).

Only one count was recorded for this clone. J is TRBJ1-5 and V is TRBV5-1, with no clear D. Trimming removed 2 bases at V and 2 bases at J, with 8 bases between. The length of the CDR3 is 14 residues. In germline, CDR1 is SGHRS, CDR2 YFSETQ. The CDR3 region has the DNA TGCGCCAGCAGCTTTGGGGAAGGCAATCAGCCCCAGCATTTT. Protein sequence: CASSFGEGNQPQHF.

V and J are TRBV27 and TRBJ2-1, with TRBD2 matching over 9 bases. V dropped 4 bases and J dropped 4; count of bases not matched to a gene: 11. The CDR3 sequence is 17 residues long. Germline CDR1 MNHEY, CDR2 SMNVEV (reference sequence). The CDR3 protein is CASSSPIAGAGYNEQFF. DNA for the CDR3: TGTGCCAGCAGTTCACCCATAGCGGGAGCAGGATACAATGAGCAGTTCTTC.

The gene calls are TRBV7-2 and TRBJ1-5; weak D call: TRBD1 (6 bases). CDR1 is SGHTA, CDR2 FQGNSA, per germline. Trimming shortened V by 1 base and J by 7 bases, and 11 bases separated the two germline ends. CDR3 size: 14 residues. CDR3 amino acids: CASSLGQAGQPQHF. In DNA form, the CDR3 reads TGTGCCAGCAGCTTAGGACAGGCAGGCCAGCCCCAGCATTTT.

As for this clone: A read error may produce the germline difference seen at one junction end. The CDR3 nucleotides are TGTGCCAGCAGCGTAGGTTTTACATCCTTCGAGCAGTACTTC. This codes for CASSVGFTSFEQYF. This chain uses TRBV9 with TRBJ2-7; D is uncertain. The CDR3 extends over 14 amino acids. CDR1 is SGDLS, CDR2 YYNGEE, per germline.

As for this clone: The same CDR3 arises from other DNA sequences in this sample as well. The chain carries TRBV28 and TRBJ1-5; weak D call: TRBD1 (5 bases). Trimming removed 3 bases at V and 4 bases at J, with 10 bases between. Per germline, CDR1 MDHEN and CDR2 SYDVKM. This CDR3 has 14 amino acids. CDR3 amino acids: CASSFGTLNQPQHF. The CDR3 bases are TGTGCCAGCAGTTTCGGGACTCTTAATCAGCCCCAGCATTTT. Filled out from reference TRBV28 and TRBJ1-5, the complete variable domain reads DVKVTQSSRYLVKRTGEKVFLECVQDMDHENMFWYRQDPGLGLRLIYFSYDVKMKEKGDIPEGYSVSREKKERFSLILESASTNQTSMYLCASSFGTLNQPQHFGDGTRLSIL.

This chain links TRBV11-2 with TRBJ1-5; no clear D gene. The CDR3 covers 13 residues. V lost 0 bases, J lost 6 bases, and 6 bases lay in between. Germline values: CDR1 SGHAT, CDR2 FQNNGV. CDR3 coding DNA: TGTGCCAGCAGCTTAGACGAGATTCAGCCCCAGCATTTT. Translating it yields CASSLDEIQPQHF.

The V call is TRBV7-2, the J call TRBJ2-5, with D perhaps TRBD1 or TRBD2 (5 bases each). Germline assignment: CDR1 SGHTA and CDR2 FQGNSA. The CDR3 length is 14 residues. The V end lost 0 bases, the J end lost 5 bases, and 10 bases lay between the germline ends. The CDR3 DNA is TGTGCCAGCAGCTTAGCGGGGGAGAGGGAGACCCAGTACTTC. Protein sequence: CASSLAGERETQYF.

The V and J genes are TRBV5-1 and TRBJ2-7; TRBD1 agrees at 8 bases. CDR3 length: 14 amino acids. Losses at the gene ends were 0 bases for V and 5 bases for J; bases not matched to a gene: 4. Germline CDR1 reads SGHRS; CDR2 reads YFSETQ. The CDR3 coding sequence is TGCGCCAGCAGCTTGGGGCCGACAGGGGACGAGCAGTACTTC. Translating it yields CASSLGPTGDEQYF.

The chain employs TRBV7-2 and TRBJ1-2, with 8 nucleotides matching TRBD1. Germline CDR1 reads SGHTA; CDR2 reads FQGNSA. V trimming: 6 bases; J trimming: 3 bases; junction bases outside the gene matches: 6. There are 14 residues in the CDR3. CDR3 in amino acids: CASRLGQGDYGYTF. DNA for the CDR3: TGTGCCAGCAGACTTGGACAGGGCGACTATGGCTACACCTTC. Supplemented by reference TRBV7-2 and TRBJ1-2, the full variable domain reads GAGVSQSPSNKVTEKGKDVELRCDPISGHTALYWYRQSLGQGLEFLIYFQGNSAPDKSGLPSDRFSAERTGGSVSTLTIQRTQQEDSAVYLCASRLGQGDYGYTFGSGTRLTVV.

The table lists this clone with a few counts. Other nucleotide sequences from this sample produce the same CDR3. The CDR3 nucleotides are TGTGCCAGCAGTTTCGGGGGGAATGGCTACACCTTC. Translation: CASSFGGNGYTF. The V and J genes are TRBV28 and TRBJ1-2, with a tentative D call TRBD1 (5 bases). In germline, CDR1 is MDHEN, CDR2 SYDVKM. This CDR3 region has 12 residues. Deletions cut 3 bases from V and 6 bases from J, with 8 bases between.

The chain couples TRBV28 to TRBJ1-2; 9 bases fit TRBD1. Germline V lookup: CDR1 MDHEN, CDR2 SYDVKM. The CDR3 length is 15 residues. V was pared by 8 bases and J by 2 bases, with 9 bases of the junction left unmatched. CDR3 amino acids: CASEITGQGNYGYTF. CDR3 DNA sequence: TGTGCCAGCGAAATTACCGGACAGGGGAACTATGGCTACACCTTC.

V is TRBV7-2 and J is TRBJ1-1; D may be TRBD1 (5 bases). The CDR3 covers 13 residues. The V gene lost 1 base and the J gene lost 6 bases, with 9 bases spanning the gap. Germline V gene data show CDR1 as SGHTA and CDR2 as FQGNSA. CDR3 sequence: CASSLGGYPEAFF. The CDR3 bases are TGTGCCAGCAGCTTAGGGGGGTACCCTGAAGCTTTCTTT. The whole variable domain, filled in from reference TRBV7-2 and TRBJ1-1, reads GAGVSQSPSNKVTEKGKDVELRCDPISGHTALYWYRQSLGQGLEFLIYFQGNSAPDKSGLPSDRFSAERTGGSVSTLTIQRTQQEDSAVYLCASSLGGYPEAFFGQGTRLTVV.

The table lists this clone with a few counts. V gene TRBV5-4 combines with J gene TRBJ2-1; D gene ambiguous. Trimming removed 2 bases at V and 8 bases at J, with 14 bases between. In germline, CDR1 is SGHNT, CDR2 YYREEE (reference sequence). This CDR3 comprises 14 residues. CDR3 in DNA: TGTGCCAGCAGCTTATTAGAAGGGTCGCATGAGCAGTTCTTC. Translation: CASSLLEGSHEQFF.

The J gene is TRBJ2-7, the V gene TRBV14; 7 nucleotides match TRBD1. Germline CDR1 reads SGHDN; CDR2 reads FVKESK. J gave up 0 bases and V 5 bases, and 7 bases lay outside the gene matches. CDR3 length equals 15 residues. In nucleotides, the CDR3 is TGTGCCAGCAGCAAGAACAGGGGCAGCTCCTACGAGCAGTACTTC. Protein product: CASSKNRGSSYEQYF.

This clone was detected only once. The chain employs TRBV28 and TRBJ1-2; the D gene is possibly TRBD1 (6 bases). CDR1 and CDR2 from the germline V gene are MDHEN and SYDVKM. V gave up 1 base and J gave up 7 bases, with 10 bases separating them. This CDR3 is 13 amino acids long. The chain's CDR3 is CASSLSGVGGYTF. The CDR3 DNA follows: TGTGCCAGCAGTTTATCAGGGGTGGGTGGCTACACCTTC.

This clone was observed once. The rearrangement joins TRBV7-4 to TRBJ2-3; D tentatively reads TRBD1 or TRBD2 (6 bases each). The CDR3 loop spans 13 amino acids. Trimming removed 4 bases from V and 4 bases from J, with 9 bases in between. Germline V gene data show CDR1 as SGHVT and CDR2 as SQSDAQ. The CDR3, as DNA: TGTGCCAGCAGCTCCCGGGGGCCAGATACGCAGTATTTT. Its protein product is CASSSRGPDTQYF.

The rearrangement links TRBV27 to TRBJ1-2, with D maybe TRBD1 (5 bases). From germline, CDR1 is MNHEY and CDR2 SMNVEV (reference sequence). V was shortened by 6 bases and J by 0 bases, with 14 bases between the two germline ends. The CDR3 extends over 15 amino acids. The CDR3 DNA reads TGTGCCAGCAGCAACCTGGGGGGAGCTAACTATGGCTACACCTTC. Translating it yields CASSNLGGANYGYTF.

This sequence joins TRBV6-1 and TRBJ2-1; D is perhaps TRBD2 (7 bases). Trimming stripped 4 bases from V and 9 bases from J, with 16 bases between. The germline V gene encodes CDR1 MNHNS and CDR2 SASEGT. This CDR3 has 14 amino acids. CDR3 nucleotide sequence: TGTGCCAGCAGTGCCCTCCGGGGGGCGGGTGAGCAGTTCTTC. Translated: CASSALRGAGEQFF.